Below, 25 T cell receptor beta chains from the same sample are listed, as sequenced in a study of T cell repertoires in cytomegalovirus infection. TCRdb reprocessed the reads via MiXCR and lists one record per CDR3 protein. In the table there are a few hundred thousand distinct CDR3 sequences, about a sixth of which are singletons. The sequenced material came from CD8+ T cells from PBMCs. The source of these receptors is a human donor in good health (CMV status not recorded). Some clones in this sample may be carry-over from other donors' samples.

CDR3 DNA sequence: TGTGCCAGCACTCAGGGGACATACAATGAGCAGTTCTTC. Amino acid sequence: CASTQGTYNEQFF. The chain carries TRBV27 and TRBJ2-1, with D tentatively TRBD1 (6 bases). Germline V lookup: CDR1 MNHEY, CDR2 SMNVEV (reference sequence). The V end was cut by 7 bases, the J end by 4 bases, with 11 bases between. This CDR3 is 13 amino acids long.

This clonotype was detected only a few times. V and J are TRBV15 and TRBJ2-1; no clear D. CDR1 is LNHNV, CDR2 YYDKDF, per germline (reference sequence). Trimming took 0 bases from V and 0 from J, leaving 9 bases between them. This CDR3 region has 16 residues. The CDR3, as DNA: TGTGCCACCAGCAGAGATTTCTTGAGCTCCTACAATGAGCAGTTCTTC. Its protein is CATSRDFLSSYNEQFF.

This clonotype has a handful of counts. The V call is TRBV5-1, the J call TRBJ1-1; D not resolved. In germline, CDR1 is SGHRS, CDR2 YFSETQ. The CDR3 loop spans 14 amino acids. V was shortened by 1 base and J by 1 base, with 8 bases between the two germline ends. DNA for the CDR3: TGCGCCAGCAGCTTGTATGGGGAGAACACTGAAGCTTTCTTT. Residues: CASSLYGENTEAFF.

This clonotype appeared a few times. The CDR3 sequence is CASSFVGGQNSYEQYF. For the CDR3, the DNA is TGTGCCAGCAGCTTCGTGGGGGGACAGAATTCCTACGAGCAGTACTTC. The V call is TRBV7-9, the J call TRBJ2-7; D might be TRBD1 (7 bases). Per germline, CDR1 SEHNR and CDR2 FQNEAQ (reference sequence). V was cut by 3 bases and J by 1 base, with 16 bases left in between. The CDR3 extends over 16 amino acids.

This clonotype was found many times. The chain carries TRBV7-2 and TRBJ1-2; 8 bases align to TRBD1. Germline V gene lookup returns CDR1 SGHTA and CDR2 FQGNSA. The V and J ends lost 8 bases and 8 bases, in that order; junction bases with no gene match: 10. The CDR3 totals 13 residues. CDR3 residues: CASLQTGDVGYTF. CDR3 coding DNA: TGTGCCAGCTTACAGACAGGGGACGTCGGCTACACCTTC.

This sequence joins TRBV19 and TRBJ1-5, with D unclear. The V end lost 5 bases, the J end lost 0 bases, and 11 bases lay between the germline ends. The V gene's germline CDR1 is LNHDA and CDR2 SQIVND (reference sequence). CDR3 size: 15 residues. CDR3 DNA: TGTGCCAGTAGTCTTACAGTATATAGCAATCAGCCCCAGCATTTT. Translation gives CASSLTVYSNQPQHF.

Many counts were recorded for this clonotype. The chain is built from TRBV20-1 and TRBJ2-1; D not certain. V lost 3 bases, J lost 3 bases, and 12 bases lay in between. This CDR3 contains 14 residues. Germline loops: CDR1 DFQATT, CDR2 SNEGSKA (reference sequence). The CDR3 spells CSASGEVFYNEQFF. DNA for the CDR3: TGCAGTGCTAGTGGCGAAGTATTCTACAATGAGCAGTTCTTC.

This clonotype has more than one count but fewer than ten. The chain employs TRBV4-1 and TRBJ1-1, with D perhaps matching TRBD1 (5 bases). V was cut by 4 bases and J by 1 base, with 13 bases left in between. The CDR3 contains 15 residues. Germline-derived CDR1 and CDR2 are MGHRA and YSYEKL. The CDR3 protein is CASSLSMGENTEAFF. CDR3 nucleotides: TGCGCCAGCAGCCTATCGATGGGGGAGAACACTGAAGCTTTCTTT.

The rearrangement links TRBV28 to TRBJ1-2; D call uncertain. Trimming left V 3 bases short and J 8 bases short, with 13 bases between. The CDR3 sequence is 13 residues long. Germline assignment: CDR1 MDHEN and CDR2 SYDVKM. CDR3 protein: CASSFSILEGYTF. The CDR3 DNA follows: TGTGCCAGCAGTTTTTCCATCCTCGAGGGCTACACCTTC.

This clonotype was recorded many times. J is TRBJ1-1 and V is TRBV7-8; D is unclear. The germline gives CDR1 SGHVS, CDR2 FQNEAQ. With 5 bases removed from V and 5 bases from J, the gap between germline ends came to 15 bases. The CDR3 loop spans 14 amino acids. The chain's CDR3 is CASSPDRGGTEAFF. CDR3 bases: TGTGCCAGCAGCCCGGACCGTGGAGGTACTGAAGCTTTCTTT.

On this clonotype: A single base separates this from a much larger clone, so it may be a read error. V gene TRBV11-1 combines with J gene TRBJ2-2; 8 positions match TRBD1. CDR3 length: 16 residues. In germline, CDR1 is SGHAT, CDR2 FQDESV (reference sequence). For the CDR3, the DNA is TGTGCCAGCAGCTCGGACAGGGTGATCAACACCAGGGAGCTGTTTTTT. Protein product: CASSSDRVINTRELFF.

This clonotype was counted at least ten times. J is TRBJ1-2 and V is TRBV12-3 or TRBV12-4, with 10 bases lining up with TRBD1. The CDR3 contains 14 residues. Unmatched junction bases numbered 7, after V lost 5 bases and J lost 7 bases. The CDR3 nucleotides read TGTGCCAGCAGTCCGACAGGGGGCTACGGTGGCTACACCTTC. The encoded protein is CASSPTGGYGGYTF.

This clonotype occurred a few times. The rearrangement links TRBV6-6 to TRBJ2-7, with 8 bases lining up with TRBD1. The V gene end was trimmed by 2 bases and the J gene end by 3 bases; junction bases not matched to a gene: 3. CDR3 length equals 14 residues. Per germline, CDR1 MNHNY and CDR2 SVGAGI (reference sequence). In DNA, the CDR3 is TGTGCCAGCAGTTACCCAGGGGGCGGCTACGAGCAGTACTTC. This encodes CASSYPGGGYEQYF.

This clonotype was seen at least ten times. CDR3 sequence (DNA): TGTGCCAGCAGTCCTCACACGGGTTTCCGTCGTGAAAAACTGTTTTTT. It is translated as CASSPHTGFRREKLFF. The chain joins TRBV28 to TRBJ1-4; D gene uncertain. Germline loops: CDR1 MDHEN, CDR2 SYDVKM. This CDR3 region has 16 residues. The V end lost 5 bases, the J end lost 7 bases, and 20 bases lay between the germline ends. Based on the CDR3 plus reference TRBV28 and TRBJ1-4, the full variable domain is DVKVTQSSRYLVKRTGEKVFLECVQDMDHENMFWYRQDPGLGLRLIYFSYDVKMKEKGDIPEGYSVSREKKERFSLILESASTNQTSMYLCASSPHTGFRREKLFFGSGTQLSVL.

CDR3 residues: CASSLEKPRAHSPLHF. In nucleotides, the CDR3 is TGTGCCAGCAGCTTAGAAAAGCCCAGGGCCCATTCACCCCTCCACTTT. The chain uses TRBV7-6 and TRBJ1-6, with D possibly matching TRBD1 (5 bases). This CDR3 has 16 residues. Germline lookup yields CDR1 SGHVS and CDR2 FNYEAQ. V lost 1 base, J lost 8 bases, and 15 bases lay in between. Full variable domain (remainder filled in from reference TRBV7-6 and TRBJ1-6): GAGVSQSPRYKVTKRGQDVALRCDPISGHVSLYWYRQALGQGPEFLTYFNYEAQQDKSGLPNDRFSAERPEGSISTLTIQRTEQRDSAMYRCASSLEKPRAHSPLHFGNGTRLTVT.

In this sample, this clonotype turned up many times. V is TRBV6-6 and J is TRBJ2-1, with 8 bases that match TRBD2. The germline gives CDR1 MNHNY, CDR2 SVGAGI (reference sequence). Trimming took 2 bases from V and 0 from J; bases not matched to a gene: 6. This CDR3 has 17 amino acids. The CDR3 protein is CASSYLLLAGSYNEQFF. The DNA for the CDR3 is TGTGCCAGCAGTTACCTCCTCCTAGCGGGCTCCTACAATGAGCAGTTCTTC.

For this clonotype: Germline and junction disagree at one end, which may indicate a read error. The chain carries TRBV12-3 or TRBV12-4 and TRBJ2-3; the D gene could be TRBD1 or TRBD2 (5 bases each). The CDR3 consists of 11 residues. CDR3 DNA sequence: TGTGCCAGCACCGAGGGACCCCGCTTTTGTTTT. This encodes CASTEGPRFCF.

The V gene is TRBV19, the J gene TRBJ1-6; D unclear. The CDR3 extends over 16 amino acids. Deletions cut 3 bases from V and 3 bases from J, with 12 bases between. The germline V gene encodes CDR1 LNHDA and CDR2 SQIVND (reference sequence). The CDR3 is CASSISQTDYNSPLHF. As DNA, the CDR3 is TGTGCCAGTAGTATTTCTCAGACGGACTATAATTCACCCCTCCACTTT.

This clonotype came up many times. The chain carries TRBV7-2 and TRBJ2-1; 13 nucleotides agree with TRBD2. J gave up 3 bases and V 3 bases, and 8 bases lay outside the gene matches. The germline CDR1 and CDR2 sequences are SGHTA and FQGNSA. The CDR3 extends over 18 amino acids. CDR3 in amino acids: CASSLGLAGRPIYNEQFF. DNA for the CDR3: TGTGCCAGCAGCTTGGGACTAGCGGGACGGCCGATCTACAATGAGCAGTTCTTC. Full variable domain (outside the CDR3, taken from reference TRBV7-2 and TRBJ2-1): GAGVSQSPSNKVTEKGKDVELRCDPISGHTALYWYRQSLGQGLEFLIYFQGNSAPDKSGLPSDRFSAERTGGSVSTLTIQRTQQEDSAVYLCASSLGLAGRPIYNEQFFGPGTRLTVL.

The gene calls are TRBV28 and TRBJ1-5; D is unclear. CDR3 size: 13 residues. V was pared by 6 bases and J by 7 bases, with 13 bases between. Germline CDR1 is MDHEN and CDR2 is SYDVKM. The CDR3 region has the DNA TGTGCCAGCAGCCCTGGATTCCGGCAGCCCCAGCATTTT. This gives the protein CASSPGFRQPQHF.

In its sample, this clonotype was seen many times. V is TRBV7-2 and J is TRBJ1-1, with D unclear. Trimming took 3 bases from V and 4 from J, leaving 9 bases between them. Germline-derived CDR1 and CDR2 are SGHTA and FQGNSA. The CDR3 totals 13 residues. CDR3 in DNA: TGTGCCAGCAGCTTGGGCAGCGCCACTGAAGCTTTCTTT. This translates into CASSLGSATEAFF.

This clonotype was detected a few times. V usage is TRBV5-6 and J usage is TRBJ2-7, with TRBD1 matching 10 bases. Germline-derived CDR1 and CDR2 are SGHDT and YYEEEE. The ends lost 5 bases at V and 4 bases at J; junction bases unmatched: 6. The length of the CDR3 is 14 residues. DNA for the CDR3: TGTGCCAGCAGACCGACAGGGGGCGGTTACGAGCAGTACTTC. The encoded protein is CASRPTGGGYEQYF.

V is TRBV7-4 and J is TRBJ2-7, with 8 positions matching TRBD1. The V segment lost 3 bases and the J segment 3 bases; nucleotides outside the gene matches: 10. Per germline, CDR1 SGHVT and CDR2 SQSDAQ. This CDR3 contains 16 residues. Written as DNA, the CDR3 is TGTGCCAGCAGCTTCCCGACGGGACAGGTAGACTACGAGCAGTACTTC. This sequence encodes CASSFPTGQVDYEQYF.

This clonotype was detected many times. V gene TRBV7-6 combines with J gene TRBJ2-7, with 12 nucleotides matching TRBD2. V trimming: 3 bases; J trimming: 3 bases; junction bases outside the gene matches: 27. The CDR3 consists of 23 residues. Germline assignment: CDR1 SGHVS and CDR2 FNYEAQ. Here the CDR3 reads CASSFYPNNGRTSGATNSYEQYF. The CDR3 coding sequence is TGTGCCAGCAGCTTCTACCCGAACAACGGGAGGACTAGCGGGGCCACCAATAGCTACGAGCAGTACTTC.

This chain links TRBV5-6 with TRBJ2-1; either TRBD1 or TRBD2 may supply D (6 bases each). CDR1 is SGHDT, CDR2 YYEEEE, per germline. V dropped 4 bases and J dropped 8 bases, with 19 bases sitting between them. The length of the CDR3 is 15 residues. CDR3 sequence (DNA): TGTGCCAGCAGCCTTGGCGATGGGGGGCCCGATGAGCAGTTCTTC. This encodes CASSLGDGGPDEQFF.